The rows below give T cell receptor beta chains drawn from one sample of a study of CD8 T cells in ankylosing spondylitis. TCRdb re-called the 5' RACE reads through MiXCR, storing one row per CDR3 protein. This table has about 840,000 distinct CDR3 sequences, roughly 10% appearing once. Specimen: blood, either unsorted or a sorted T cell fraction (not recorded which). These receptors came from a male donor with ankylosing spondylitis. CDR3s include the opening cysteine and the closing phenylalanine or tryptophan. D genes are given only for firm matches. The size entry is marked missing in some rows and otherwise reads once, few, many or a size class.

D	size	V	J	DNA	CDR3
.	many	TRBV5-1	TRBJ1-2	TGCGCCAGCAGCTTGTCATCCGGATTCTATGGCTACACCTTC	CASSLSSGFYGYTF
.	many	TRBV9	TRBJ1-1	TGTGCCAGCAGCGCGAACTCGAACACTGAAGCTTTCTTT	CASSANSNTEAFF
.	few	TRBV21-1	TRBJ2-3	TGTGCCAGCAGCAAAGTTGTAAGGACTAGCGGTTCTGGGGATACGCAGTATTTT	CASSKVVRTSGSGDTQYF
TRBD1	.	TRBV5-4	TRBJ2-5	TGTGCCAGCAGCTCGGGACAGGGGGTCCAAGAGACCCAGTACTTC	CASSSGQGVQETQYF
.	many	TRBV6-1	TRBJ2-5	TGTGCCAGCAGGAGGAGCGGACAAGAGACCCAGTACTTC	CASRRSGQETQYF
.	many	TRBV12-3/TRBV12-4	TRBJ1-5	TGTGCCAGCAGTTTGGGTCTGGGCAATCAGCCCCAGCATTTT	CASSLGLGNQPQHF
.	few	TRBV4-3	TRBJ2-5	TGCGCCAGCAGCCAAGCGTTGAGGGAGACCCAGTACTTC	CASSQALRETQYF
.	.	TRBV12-3/TRBV12-4	TRBJ2-5	TGTGCCACCCGGCAGGGGCACGCAGAGACCCAGTACTTC	CATRQGHAETQYF
TRBD1	many	TRBV20-1	TRBJ1-1	TGCAGTGCTAGAAGACAGGGGTTAAGGTGGGCTGAAGCTTTCTTT	CSARRQGLRWAEAFF
.	.	TRBV25-1	TRBJ2-7	TGTGCCAGCAGTGACCCTCGGCAGGGCTATCCCTACGAGCAGTACTTC	CASSDPRQGYPYEQYF
TRBD2	.	TRBV18	TRBJ2-7	TGTGCCAGCTCACTCGGACTAGTCAGCTCCTACGAGCAGTACTTC	CASSLGLVSSYEQYF
TRBD1	many	TRBV20-1	TRBJ2-4	TGCAGTGCTAGAGATCCCGCAGGGGGCGCGAACATTCAGTACTTC	CSARDPAGGANIQYF
.	many	TRBV4-2	TRBJ2-7	TGTGCCAGCAGCTCTCAGGGAGGATCCTACGAGCAGTACTTC	CASSSQGGSYEQYF
.	.	TRBV4-3	TRBJ2-1	TGCGCCAGCAGCCAACCCGGGGCCCACAATGAGCAGTTCTTC	CASSQPGAHNEQFF
.	.	TRBV11-1	TRBJ2-3	TGTGCCAGCAGCCCCCCGAGGCCAGATACGCAGTATTTT	CASSPPRPDTQYF
TRBD1	few	TRBV6-1	TRBJ1-3	TGTGCCAGCAGTCGATACAGGGGTTTGTCCGGAAACACCATATATTTT	CASSRYRGLSGNTIYF
TRBD2	.	TRBV5-1	TRBJ2-7	TGCGCCAGCGCAAATCTAGCGGGACGCGTCGAGCAGTACTTC	CASANLAGRVEQYF
TRBD2	few	TRBV6-2/TRBV6-3	TRBJ2-1	TGTGCCAGCAGTTATGGGAGCGGGAGGAGCTCCTACAATGAGCAGTTCTTC	CASSYGSGRSSYNEQFF
TRBD2	.	TRBV7-2	TRBJ2-1	TGTGCCAGCAGTTATAGCGGGGCCGAGCAGTTCTTC	CASSYSGAEQFF
.	many	TRBV12-3/TRBV12-4	TRBJ1-4	TGTGCCAGCAGTTTAAATGAAAAACTGTTTTTT	CASSLNEKLFF
.	once	TRBV11-2	TRBJ2-1	TGTGCCAGCAGCCAAACCGTCGGGGTCGACAGGTTAGGCAATGAGCAGTTCTTC	CASSQTVGVDRLGNEQFF
.	.	TRBV20-1	TRBJ2-1	TGCAGTCACCTCAGACTGGCATCGAATGAGCAGTTCTTC	CSHLRLASNEQFF
.	many	TRBV7-2	TRBJ1-1	TGTGCCAGCAGCTTAGCGCCCCAGGGGAACACTGAAGCTTTCTTT	CASSLAPQGNTEAFF
.	many	TRBV20-1	TRBJ1-2	TGCAGTGCTTACAGGTTGGGGATCTATGGCTACACCTTC	CSAYRLGIYGYTF
.	few	TRBV2	TRBJ2-1	TGTGCCAGCAGTGAAGCTAGCGGTTACAATGAGCAGTTCTTC	CASSEASGYNEQFF
TRBD1	.	TRBV15	TRBJ2-7	TGTGCCACCAGCAGAGATCTGGACAGGGGGTACGTGCAGTACTTC	CATSRDLDRGYVQYF
.	.	TRBV5-1	TRBJ2-2	TGCTCCAGCAGCTTTGGCAGGTATTACGACGGGGAGCTGTTTTTT	CSSSFGRYYDGELFF
.	few	TRBV6-4	TRBJ1-6	TGTGCCAGCAGTGAGGCGGGAGGAAGGGCACCCCTCCACTTT	CASSEAGGRAPLHF
.	few	TRBV18	TRBJ1-2	TGTGCCAGCTCCCCCGTCGGGGGGGGAGGCTACACCTTC	CASSPVGGGGYTF